The entry below gives a single T cell receptor beta chain sequence along with its context. This sample is drawn from a study of blood T cell repertoires in COVID-19. About the study: COVID-19 samples from acute and convalescent phases originated in the United States, Italy and Spain.

V lost 6 bases and J 4 bases, leaving 7 bases between the germline ends. The germline V gene has CDR1 MNHEY and CDR2 SVGAGI. The CDR3 is 11 amino acids. Original processing notes: Reference gene primer amplification in the assay estimated nucleated cell counts. Data came from immunoSEQ multiplex PCR; TCRdb stores just in-frame clones and leaves some out. V, J and clone size reflect that table, while D and trimming were determined from the DNA. Altogether roughly 150,000 clones are present, approximately 85% being singletons, with the ten largest covering approximately 11%. What was sequenced was peripheral blood. The receptor was isolated from a man aged 55 to 70 with active or convalescent COVID-19. The gene calls are TRBV6-5 and TRBJ2-7; D is possibly TRBD2 (5 bases). This CDR3 reads CASRRGYEQYF. In DNA form, the CDR3 reads TGTGCCAGCAGGAGAGGGTACGAGCAGTACTTC.